Listed below are T cell receptor beta chains from one sample, sequenced in a study of T cells in Graves' hyperthyroidism and ophthalmopathy. One entry per CDR3 protein, called by TCRdb with MiXCR from the multiplex PCR reads. The profile shows 500,000 or so distinct CDR3 sequences, 17% of them singletons. Sequenced: blood. These receptors all stem from a woman between 18 and 29 years old with Graves' ophthalmopathy. Both conserved end residues are part of each CDR3. The order of the fields is J gene, D gene, clone size, V gene, CDR3 DNA, CDR3 protein. D genes are given only for firm matches. Clone size is stated in some rows and not others, as once, few, many or a class when expanded.

TRBJ2-3,TRBD2,few,TRBV30,TGTGCCTGGAGTGTACCCGGGGGGATCACAGATACGCAGTATTTT,CAWSVPGGITDTQYF
TRBJ2-7,.,.,TRBV10-3,TGTGCCATCAGTGATTCCCGGACTACCACCTACGAGCAGTACTTC,CAISDSRTTTYEQYF
TRBJ2-6,TRBD1,many,TRBV6-2/TRBV6-3,TGTGCCAGCAGCTCCACGACAGGGTCCGGGGCCAACGTCCTGACTTTC,CASSSTTGSGANVLTF
TRBJ2-3,TRBD2,few,TRBV7-9,TGTGCCAGCAGCTTTGGACCGGGACTAGGCACCCTAATGGGGACAGATACGCAGTATTTT,CASSFGPGLGTLMGTDTQYF
TRBJ1-2,TRBD1,many,TRBV28,TGTGCCAGCAGTTCAGGGGGGTCGGCTAACTATGGCTACACCTTC,CASSSGGSANYGYTF
TRBJ2-5,TRBD2,many,TRBV7-9,TGTGCCAGCAGAGCCGGGACTAGCGGGAGGGAGACCCAGTACTTC,CASRAGTSGRETQYF
TRBJ1-2,.,.,TRBV30,TGTGCCTGGAGTGTACTATGGGGGGCGCAAGGCTACACCTTC,CAWSVLWGAQGYTF
TRBJ1-5,TRBD1,many,TRBV29-1,TGCAGCGTTTCAGGAGGGACAGCAAACCAGCCCCAGCATTTT,CSVSGGTANQPQHF
TRBJ2-5,.,many,TRBV28,TGTGCCAGCAGCCCCCCGACAGGACCCCAAGAGACCCAGTACTTC,CASSPPTGPQETQYF
TRBJ2-1,.,many,TRBV5-1,TGCGCCAGCAGCTCAACCGGGACGGACTACAATGAGCAGTTCTTC,CASSSTGTDYNEQFF
TRBJ2-2,.,.,TRBV12-3/TRBV12-4,TGTGCCAGCAGTTTCCAGCTACAGAACACCGGGGAGCTGTTTTTT,CASSFQLQNTGELFF
TRBJ1-1,.,many,TRBV30,TGTGCCTGGACCGATATTACAGGACTCACTGAAGCTTTCTTT,CAWTDITGLTEAFF
TRBJ1-5,TRBD1,many,TRBV2,TGTGCCAGCAGAGGGGACAGGGAGGAAAGCAATCAGCCCCAGCATTTT,CASRGDREESNQPQHF
TRBJ2-1,TRBD2,.,TRBV7-9,TGTGCCAGCAGCCCGGGACTAGCGACCCACAATGAGCAGTTCTTC,CASSPGLATHNEQFF
TRBJ1-4,.,.,TRBV11-2,TGTGCCAGCAGCCCCCGAACCGACAGGATGCATGAAAAACTGTTTTTT,CASSPRTDRMHEKLFF
TRBJ1-4,.,few,TRBV28,TGTGCCAGCAGTTTAGACTCAACTAATGAAAAACTGTTTTTT,CASSLDSTNEKLFF
TRBJ2-7,.,.,TRBV7-6,TGTGCCAGCAGCGTAACGCGGGACAGAACCCACGAGCAGTACTTC,CASSVTRDRTHEQYF
TRBJ1-3,.,.,TRBV28,TGTGCCAGCAGGGAAGGGCGAAACACCATATATTTT,CASREGRNTIYF
TRBJ2-7,TRBD2,.,TRBV29-1,TGCAGCGTTGGCCCTAGCGGGAACTACGAGCAGTACTTC,CSVGPSGNYEQYF